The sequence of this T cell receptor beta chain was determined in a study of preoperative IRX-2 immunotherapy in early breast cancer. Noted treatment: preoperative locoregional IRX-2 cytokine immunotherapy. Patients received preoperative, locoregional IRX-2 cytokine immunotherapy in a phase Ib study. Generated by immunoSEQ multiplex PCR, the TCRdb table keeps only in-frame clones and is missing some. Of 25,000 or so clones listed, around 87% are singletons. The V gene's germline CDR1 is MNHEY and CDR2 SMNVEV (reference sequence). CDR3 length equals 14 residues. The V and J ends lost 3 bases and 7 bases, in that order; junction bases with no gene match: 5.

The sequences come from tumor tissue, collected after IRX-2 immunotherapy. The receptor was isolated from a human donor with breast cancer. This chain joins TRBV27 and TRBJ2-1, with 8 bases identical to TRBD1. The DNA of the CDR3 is TGTGCCAGCAGTTTGACAGGGGTTCAGAATGAGCAGTTCTTC. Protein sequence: CASSLTGVQNEQFF.